These 20 T cell receptor beta chains came from one sample sequenced in a study of cytomegalovirus exposure and HLA in healthy donors. The PCR was carried out with 60 Vbeta primers and 13 Jbeta primers. Sequencing used immunoSEQ multiplex PCR; TCRdb keeps in-frame clones, though not all of them. In the table there are under 200,000 clones, around 63% of which are singletons. Material: PBMCs. The receptors here all came from a woman younger than 35 in good health and CMV-seropositive.

This chain connects TRBV2 to TRBJ2-7; 9 bases agree with TRBD2. The CDR3 consists of 14 residues. Germline CDR1 SNHLY, CDR2 FYNNEI. V lost 8 bases to trimming and J lost 0 bases; unmatched junction nucleotides: 5. This chain's CDR3 is CASETSGASYEQYF. The DNA of the CDR3 is TGTGCCAGCGAGACTAGCGGAGCCTCCTACGAGCAGTACTTC. Complete variable domain (other parts from reference TRBV2 and TRBJ2-7): EPEVTQTPSHQVTQMGQEVILRCVPISNHLYFYWYRQILGQKVEFLVSFYNNEISEKSEIFDDQFSVERPDGSNFTLKIRSTKLEDSAMYFCASETSGASYEQYFGPGTRLTVT.

The chain joins TRBV7-9 to TRBJ1-1; 7 nucleotides align to TRBD1. The V gene end was trimmed by 7 bases and the J gene end by 3 bases; junction bases not matched to a gene: 23. From germline, CDR1 is SEHNR and CDR2 FQNEAQ (reference sequence). This CDR3 has 19 amino acids. The CDR3 sequence: CASTPGALRATGAYTEAFF. For the CDR3, the DNA is TGTGCCAGCACCCCTGGGGCCCTCAGAGCTACAGGGGCGTACACTGAAGCTTTCTTT.

This clone was observed a few times. This chain connects TRBV27 to TRBJ2-7, with D possibly matching TRBD2 (5 bases). Between the trimmed V and J ends, which lost 6 bases and 4 bases, there was a span of 16 bases. The V gene's germline CDR1 is MNHEY and CDR2 SMNVEV (reference sequence). The CDR3 is made up of 14 amino acids. CDR3 in amino acids: CASRRPEDLYEQYF. The CDR3 region has the DNA TGTGCCAGCAGACGACCGGAGGACTTGTACGAGCAGTACTTC.

The chain carries TRBV27 and TRBJ1-1, with D perhaps matching TRBD1 (6 bases). Germline-derived CDR1 and CDR2 are MNHEY and SMNVEV (reference sequence). The CDR3 spans 16 residues. V was shortened by 6 bases and J by 5 bases, with 22 bases between the two germline ends. Here the CDR3 reads CASSTFHGGRGTEAFF. CDR3 sequence (DNA): TGTGCCAGCAGCACCTTTCATGGGGGGCGGGGGACTGAAGCTTTCTTT.

The V and J genes are TRBV9 and TRBJ1-5, with D hard to call. CDR1 is SGDLS, CDR2 YYNGEE, per germline. This CDR3 contains 13 residues. The ends were cut back, 4 bases at V and 1 base at J, with 6 bases in the middle. CDR3 in DNA: TGTGCCAGCAGCCTCGGGAGCAATCAGCCCCAGCATTTT. Translated, it gives CASSLGSNQPQHF.

The J gene is TRBJ2-7, the V gene TRBV27, with D possibly TRBD2 on 5 matching bases. V was cut by 6 bases and J by 5 bases, with 17 bases left in between. This CDR3 spans 14 amino acids. Per germline, CDR1 MNHEY and CDR2 SMNVEV (reference sequence). DNA of the CDR3: TGTGCCAGCAGCCCTTCACTAGGAGTAGACGAGCAGTACTTC. Residues: CASSPSLGVDEQYF.

This clone turned up a few times. V usage is TRBV18 and J usage is TRBJ1-1; no clear D gene. The CDR3 sequence is 14 residues long. Germline CDR1 KGHSH, CDR2 LQKENI. The V gene lost 0 bases and the J gene lost 2 bases, with 7 bases spanning the gap. In DNA, the CDR3 is TGTGCCAGCTCACCACCGGGCATCAACACTGAAGCTTTCTTT. This encodes CASSPPGINTEAFF.

The chain recombines TRBV6-5 with TRBJ2-7, with 8 nucleotides matching TRBD1. This CDR3 comprises 14 residues. The V and J ends lost 2 bases and 3 bases, in that order; junction bases with no gene match: 3. From germline, CDR1 is MNHEY and CDR2 SVGAGI. CDR3 residues: CASSYTGQGYEQYF. The CDR3, as DNA: TGTGCCAGCAGTTACACCGGACAGGGCTACGAGCAGTACTTC.

In its sample, this clone was seen a few times. The chain recombines TRBV19 with TRBJ1-1, with a tentative D call TRBD1 (6 bases). Germline CDR1 is LNHDA and CDR2 is SQIVND (reference sequence). This CDR3 comprises 16 residues. V lost 3 bases and J lost 0, with 14 bases in between. CDR3 DNA sequence: TGTGCCAGTAGTATCCCCGGGGGGCGGGTGAACACTGAAGCTTTCTTT. Its translation is CASSIPGGRVNTEAFF.

The rearrangement uses TRBV30 and TRBJ2-3, with 9 bases matching TRBD1. This CDR3 contains 13 residues. Germline values: CDR1 GTSNPN, CDR2 SVGIG (reference sequence). As DNA, the CDR3 is TGTGCAAACATGGGACAGGGCCCAGATACGCAGTATTTT. Protein: CANMGQGPDTQYF.

This clone appeared a few times. The genes are TRBV7-9 and TRBJ2-7; 7 positions agree with TRBD2. Trimming at V came to 5 bases and at J to 7 bases, leaving 11 bases not matched to a gene. Germline CDR1 is SEHNR and CDR2 is FQNEAQ (reference sequence). The length of the CDR3 is 14 residues. The CDR3 region is CASSPLGQAGEQYF. The CDR3 coding sequence is TGTGCCAGCAGCCCTCTCGGGCAAGCGGGGGAGCAGTACTTC.

V usage is TRBV9 and J usage is TRBJ2-1; TRBD1 matches at 7 bases. This CDR3 comprises 15 residues. The J segment lost 10 bases and the V segment lost 4 bases, leaving 14 bases of the junction unmatched. Germline V gives CDR1 SGDLS, CDR2 YYNGEE. The CDR3 is CASSPRDSTSREQFF. In DNA form, the CDR3 reads TGTGCCAGCAGCCCCCGGGACAGCACGTCTCGCGAGCAGTTCTTC.

This clone showed up just a few times. The chain has TRBV10-3 and TRBJ1-2, with D possibly TRBD1 on 5 matching bases. Germline V lookup: CDR1 ENHRY, CDR2 SYGVKD. CDR3 length: 13 residues. Deletions cut 8 bases from V and 4 bases from J, with 14 bases between. CDR3 DNA: TGTGCCATCGGGGCAGCTTTGGCCTATGGCTACACCTTC. This translates into CAIGAALAYGYTF.

Turning to this clone: Other DNA sequences from this sample encode an identical CDR3 as well. CDR3 DNA: TGTGCCAGCAGGAGACAGGGCTCTGGAAACACCATATATTTT. Translated: CASRRQGSGNTIYF. This chain connects TRBV2 to TRBJ1-3, with 7 bases matching TRBD1. This CDR3 contains 14 residues. The J segment lost 0 bases and the V segment lost 6 bases, leaving 2 bases of the junction unmatched. CDR1 SNHLY and CDR2 FYNNEI come from the germline V gene. Full variable domain (missing parts from reference TRBV2 and TRBJ1-3): EPEVTQTPSHQVTQMGQEVILRCVPISNHLYFYWYRQILGQKVEFLVSFYNNEISEKSEIFDDQFSVERPDGSNFTLKIRSTKLEDSAMYFCASRRQGSGNTIYFGEGSWLTVV.

The chain joins TRBV19 to TRBJ1-1; 7 bases are a match to TRBD1. This CDR3 is 16 amino acids long. Looked up from germline, CDR1 is LNHDA and CDR2 is SQIVND (reference sequence). The J segment lost 7 bases and the V segment lost 1 base, leaving 12 bases of the junction unmatched. The CDR3 loop reads CASSIGPPTGMGEAFF. The CDR3 nucleotides are TGTGCCAGTAGTATAGGACCCCCGACAGGGATGGGTGAAGCTTTCTTT.

The gene calls are TRBV7-2 and TRBJ2-4; D might be TRBD2 (6 bases). This CDR3 contains 16 residues. V lost 1 base and J lost 5, with 15 bases in between. Germline loops: CDR1 SGHTA, CDR2 FQGNSA. CDR3: CASSLGGGVGENIQYF. The CDR3 DNA is TGTGCCAGCAGCTTAGGGGGCGGGGTCGGGGAAAACATTCAGTACTTC.

This clone was counted between two and nine times. J is TRBJ2-7 and V is TRBV15; D possibly corresponds to TRBD1 (8 bases). The germline V gene has CDR1 LNHNV and CDR2 YYDKDF (reference sequence). Trimming left V 1 base short and J 0 bases short, with 13 bases between. The CDR3 loop spans 16 amino acids. CDR3 protein: CATSRVTGGDSYEQYF. The CDR3, as DNA: TGTGCCACCAGCAGAGTAACAGGGGGGGACTCCTACGAGCAGTACTTC.

The sample holds a few counts of this clone. CDR3 bases: TGTGCCAGCAGCGTAGAGTCGGGGGGAGTCTATAATTCACCCCTCCACTTT. Amino acid sequence: CASSVESGGVYNSPLHF. The chain joins TRBV9 to TRBJ1-6, with a weak D call TRBD1 (5 bases). Deletions cut 0 bases from V and 3 bases from J, with 13 bases between. The CDR3 length is 17 residues. Germline CDR1 reads SGDLS; CDR2 reads YYNGEE.

The CDR3 region has the DNA TGTGCCTGGACTGACAGGGCCGAGACCCAGTACTTC. This codes for CAWTDRAETQYF. The chain is built from TRBV30 and TRBJ2-5; TRBD1 matches at 7 bases. With 4 bases clipped from V and 5 bases from J, the junction kept 4 bases outside the gene matches. Germline V lookup: CDR1 GTSNPN, CDR2 SVGIG (reference sequence). The CDR3 totals 12 residues.

The chain uses TRBV2 and TRBJ2-1; 11 positions match TRBD2. Germline CDR1 is SNHLY and CDR2 is FYNNEI. With V trimmed by 6 bases and J by 0 bases, 7 bases remained unmatched. The CDR3 runs to 17 residues. CDR3 DNA: TGTGCCAGCAGATCCGGGACTAGCGGTACCTCCTACAATGAGCAGTTCTTC. Protein sequence: CASRSGTSGTSYNEQFF.